The 17 T cell receptor beta chains listed next were all sequenced from one sample in a study of blood T cell repertoires in COVID-19. Clones were sequenced by immunoSEQ multiplex PCR, and TCRdb holds only the in-frame ones, with some missing. The table includes 200,000 to 250,000 clones, over 75% detected once. The specimen sequenced was PBMCs or T cells enriched from blood (not recorded which). Receptors originate from a man aged 40-49 years who had recovered from COVID-19.

V gene TRBV12-5 combines with J gene TRBJ2-7; maybe TRBD2 (6 bases). Germline V gene lookup returns CDR1 LGHNT and CDR2 FRNRAP. The CDR3 spans 12 residues. Trimming took off 5 bases at V and 6 bases at J, with 11 bases between the two ends. CDR3 DNA: TGTGCTAGTGGTCCGCCCGGGGGCGAGCAGTACTTC. Protein sequence: CASGPPGGEQYF.

The chain is built from TRBV21-1 and TRBJ2-7; TRBD1, as called in the table, went unchecked against the DNA. TRBV21-1 is a known pseudogene. The CDR3 extends over 8 amino acids. As DNA, the CDR3 is TGTGCCAGCAGCTACAGGAACTTC. This translates into CASSYRNF.

CDR3 sequence: CASSPQGPLNNSPLHF. CDR3 sequence (DNA): TGTGCCAGCAGCCCACAGGGCCCGCTGAATAATTCACCCCTCCACTTT. V gene TRBV2 combines with J gene TRBJ1-6; D perhaps matches TRBD1 (6 bases). V lost 6 bases to trimming and J lost 5 bases, with 17 bases between them. Germline CDR1 SNHLY, CDR2 FYNNEI. The CDR3 consists of 16 residues.

The chain carries TRBV6-5 and TRBJ1-1, with 8 bases aligning to TRBD1. In germline, CDR1 is MNHEY, CDR2 SVGAGI. The V gene end was trimmed by 6 bases and the J gene end by 4 bases; junction bases not matched to a gene: 7. CDR3 length: 14 amino acids. The CDR3 DNA reads as TGTGCCAGCAGCCTGACAGGGGAAGGCACTGAAGCTTTCTTT. Protein product: CASSLTGEGTEAFF.

The chain has TRBV7-2 and TRBJ2-5, with 10 nucleotides matching TRBD1. The germline V gene has CDR1 SGHTA and CDR2 FQGNSA. Trimming took 5 bases from V and 4 from J; bases not matched to a gene: 7. This CDR3 region has 15 residues. DNA of the CDR3: TGTGCCAGCAGCATCGGACAGGGGGTTGGAGAGACCCAGTACTTC. It is translated as CASSIGQGVGETQYF.

This clone has just a few counts. The chain recombines TRBV29-1 with TRBJ1-1; possibly TRBD1 for D (6 bases). Germline V gene data show CDR1 as SQVTM and CDR2 as ANQGSEA. The germline V and J ends were trimmed by 5 bases and 5 bases, with 18 bases remaining between them. The CDR3 sequence is 14 residues long. The CDR3 region has the DNA TGCAGCGTTAAGACAGGATCGGGACGAACTGAAGCTTTCTTT. It encodes CSVKTGSGRTEAFF.

V gene TRBV19 combines with J gene TRBJ2-7; tentatively, D is TRBD2 (6 bases). The CDR3 covers 14 residues. The V gene's germline CDR1 is LNHDA and CDR2 SQIVND (reference sequence). V was cut by 3 bases and J by 2 bases, with 11 bases left in between. CDR3 region: CASSMWGGTYEQYF. CDR3 coding DNA: TGTGCCAGTAGTATGTGGGGCGGGACCTACGAGCAGTACTTC.

The chain joins TRBV7-2 to TRBJ2-2, with 7 bases matching TRBD2. J lost 5 bases, V lost 2 bases, and 5 bases had no gene match. The CDR3 runs 15 residues. The germline V gene has CDR1 SGHTA and CDR2 FQGNSA. The DNA for the CDR3 is TGTGCCAGCAGCTTATTTACTAGCGTTACCGGGGAGCTGTTTTTT. Translated, it gives CASSLFTSVTGELFF.

V usage is TRBV19 and J usage is TRBJ2-3; TRBD1 might be the D (6 bases). This CDR3 contains 16 residues. The germline V gene has CDR1 LNHDA and CDR2 SQIVND (reference sequence). V was shortened by 4 bases and J by 1 base, with 15 bases between the two germline ends. The CDR3 sequence is CASSRKTGRGTDTQYF. The CDR3, as DNA: TGTGCCAGTAGTAGAAAGACAGGACGAGGCACAGATACGCAGTATTTT.

This chain's CDR3 is CASSLSVAGGWSPLHF. The CDR3 nucleotides read TGTGCCAGCAGTTTGTCGGTGGCGGGGGGCTGGTCACCCCTCCACTTT. The genes are TRBV27 and TRBJ1-6; possible D gene TRBD1, 6 bases. The V gene lost 3 bases and the J gene lost 10 bases, with 19 bases spanning the gap. CDR1 MNHEY and CDR2 SMNVEV come from the germline V gene (reference sequence). The CDR3 runs to 16 residues.

The chain combines TRBV12-3 or TRBV12-4 with TRBJ1-3; D unresolved. V gave up 5 bases and J gave up 6 bases, with 8 bases separating them. CDR3 length: 12 residues. As DNA, the CDR3 is TGTGCCAGCAGTCCCCGACAAAACACCATATATTTT. This sequence encodes CASSPRQNTIYF.

The gene calls are TRBV7-2 and TRBJ2-3, with 10 nucleotides matching TRBD2. V lost 5 bases to trimming and J lost 12 bases; unmatched junction nucleotides: 5. Germline V gene lookup returns CDR1 SGHTA and CDR2 FQGNSA. The CDR3 runs to 12 residues. The CDR3 is CASSISGGPQYF. For the CDR3, the DNA is TGTGCCAGCAGCATTAGCGGGGGGCCACAGTATTTT.

The J gene is TRBJ1-2, the V gene TRBV24-1; D may be TRBD1 (6 bases). Trimming cost V 4 bases and J 1 base, with 12 bases left between them. The CDR3 consists of 15 residues. The germline V gene encodes CDR1 KGHDR and CDR2 SFDVKD. CDR3 loop: CATSDSRTVNYGYTF. DNA for the CDR3: TGTGCCACCAGTGACTCGCGGACAGTTAACTATGGCTACACCTTC.

The chain couples TRBV7-2 to TRBJ1-1; weak D call: TRBD1 (5 bases). Per the germline V gene, CDR1 is SGHTA and CDR2 is FQGNSA. V gave up 1 base and J gave up 10 bases, with 16 bases separating them. The CDR3 loop spans 14 amino acids. CDR3 in DNA: TGTGCCAGCAGCTTAGAAGCCGGGGGTCAGGGAGCTTTCTTT. This sequence encodes CASSLEAGGQGAFF.

The chain has TRBV12-3 or TRBV12-4 and TRBJ2-1; the match to TRBD1 covers 7 bases. Germline trimming cut 6 bases from V and 9 bases from J; bases unmatched to any gene: 5. This CDR3 contains 12 residues. The CDR3, as DNA: TGTGCCAGCAGCGTACAGGGGCGTGAGCAGTTCTTC. The encoded protein is CASSVQGREQFF.

The chain carries TRBV29-1 and TRBJ2-1; TRBD2 aligns across 10 bases. The CDR3 is made up of 13 amino acids. Germline lookup yields CDR1 SQVTM and CDR2 ANQGSEA. V shed 4 bases, J shed 9 bases, and the junction held 6 bases outside the gene matches. In nucleotides, the CDR3 is TGCAGCGTTGTTCTAGCGGGAGAGGTTGAGCAGTTCTTC. This sequence encodes CSVVLAGEVEQFF.

The rearrangement uses TRBV19 and TRBJ1-3; 9 bases map to TRBD1. Germline CDR1 and CDR2: LNHDA and SQIVND (reference sequence). CDR3 length: 14 residues. V gave up 6 bases and J gave up 8 bases; unmatched junction bases: 8. CDR3 sequence: CASRQWDRADTIYF. CDR3 bases: TGTGCCAGTAGGCAATGGGACAGGGCGGACACCATATATTTT.